The next 30 T cell receptor beta chains were all read from a single sample in a study of radiation and T cells in renal cell carcinoma. Repertoires were generated with immunoSEQ multiplex PCR, while TCRdb's copy carries only in-frame clones and drops some. Of roughly 150,000 clones listed, roughly 90% are singletons. Time point here: blood 2 weeks post-SBRT. The treatment is: 15 Gy SBRT to primary tumor, nephrectomy 4 weeks later. This sample comprised blood, obtained from a patient whose treatment included radiotherapy and nephrectomy. The receptors were sampled from a woman between 45 and 60 years old with renal cell carcinoma.

The V gene is TRBV5-1, the J gene TRBJ2-7; D possibly matches TRBD1 or TRBD2 (5 bases each). The CDR3 loop spans 15 amino acids. The V end lost 4 bases, the J end lost 2 bases, and 16 bases lay between the germline ends. The germline CDR1 and CDR2 sequences are SGHRS and YFSETQ. The CDR3 DNA sequence: TGCGCCAGCAGCCAAGTAGCTGGGGGAGCCTACGAGCAGTACTTC. Translated, it gives CASSQVAGGAYEQYF.

This chain joins TRBV7-6 and TRBJ2-7; D is unresolved. Germline V gene lookup returns CDR1 SGHVS and CDR2 FNYEAQ. V lost 0 bases, J lost 1 base, and 4 bases lay in between. The CDR3 extends over 13 amino acids. CDR3 nucleotide sequence: TGTGCCAGCAGCTTAGCGGGTTCCTACGAGCAGTACTTC. It encodes CASSLAGSYEQYF.

Regarding this clone: The junction shows a germline mismatch at one end, possibly a read error. This chain joins TRBV7-6 and TRBJ1-2; tentative D call: TRBD1 (5 bases). CDR1 SGHVS and CDR2 FNYEAQ come from the germline V gene. The CDR3 is made up of 14 amino acids. The CDR3 spells CASSLVATASELHF. The CDR3 nucleotides read TGTGCCAGCAGCTTAGTAGCGACAGCCTCCGAATTACACTTC.

V is TRBV5-1 and J is TRBJ1-1; the D is unclear. CDR3 length: 13 residues. In germline, CDR1 is SGHRS, CDR2 YFSETQ. V was clipped by 4 bases and J by 1 base, with 8 bases between them. The CDR3, as DNA: TGCGCCAGCAGCGGGTACAAGAACACTGAAGCTTTCTTT. This codes for CASSGYKNTEAFF.

V is TRBV19 and J is TRBJ2-1; 10 positions agree with TRBD2. Unmatched junction bases numbered 18, after V lost 7 bases and J lost 3 bases. CDR1 and CDR2 from the germline V gene are LNHDA and SQIVND (reference sequence). The CDR3 length is 19 residues. The CDR3 region is CASTQPSRSGGANYNEQFF. In DNA form, the CDR3 reads TGTGCCAGTACTCAACCCTCGAGGAGCGGGGGGGCTAACTACAATGAGCAGTTCTTC.

The J gene is TRBJ2-2, the V gene TRBV2; TRBD1 aligns across 8 bases. The germline V gene encodes CDR1 SNHLY and CDR2 FYNNEI. The CDR3 is 17 residues long. The J segment lost 2 bases and the V segment lost 2 bases, leaving 7 bases of the junction unmatched. CDR3 nucleotides: TGTGCCAGCAGTGAAATGACAGGGGATACAAACACCGGGGAGCTGTTTTTT. It specifies CASSEMTGDTNTGELFF.

As regards this clone: At one of its ends the junction is not consistent with the germline gene, which may arise from a read error. The chain combines TRBV7-7 with TRBJ2-1; 13 bases align to TRBD2. This CDR3 comprises 15 residues. Germline CDR1 is SSHAT and CDR2 is FNYEAQ (reference sequence). The CDR3: CASSKGLAGSSEQFF. The CDR3 DNA reads TGTGCTAGCAGCAAGGGACTAGCGGGGTCGTCGGAACAGTTCTTC.

The V and J genes are TRBV11-2 and TRBJ2-2, with D maybe TRBD2 (5 bases). Germline lookup yields CDR1 SGHAT and CDR2 FQNNGV. The CDR3 has 17 amino acids. The V end lost 1 base, the J end lost 5 bases, and 17 bases lay between the germline ends. The CDR3 DNA follows: TGTGCCAGCAGCTTAGGAGTGTGGGGAGCCGATACCGGGGAGCTGTTTTTT. It encodes CASSLGVWGADTGELFF.

J is TRBJ2-7 and V is TRBV6-1; TRBD1 is a possible D gene (5 bases). CDR3 length equals 13 residues. The germline V and J ends were trimmed by 5 bases and 3 bases, with 11 bases remaining between them. The V gene's germline CDR1 is MNHNS and CDR2 SASEGT. Here the CDR3 DNA reads TGTGCCAGCAGTCCATCAGGGAACTACGAGCAGTACTTC. Encoded protein: CASSPSGNYEQYF.

V and J are TRBV5-4 and TRBJ1-6; D remains ambiguous. The CDR3 sequence is 13 residues long. From germline, CDR1 is SGHNT and CDR2 YYREEE (reference sequence). The V end was cut by 4 bases, the J end by 13 bases, with 15 bases between. The CDR3 region has the DNA TGTGCCAGCAGCAACGCCTTAAGAAATCCCCTCCACTTT. As protein: CASSNALRNPLHF. The full variable domain, with the rest looked up from reference TRBV5-4 and TRBJ1-6, is ETGVTQSPTHLIKTRGQQVTLRCSSQSGHNTVSWYQQALGQGPQFIFQYYREEENGRGNFPPRFSGLQFPNYSSELNVNALELDDSALYLCASSNALRNPLHFGNGTRLTVT.

V and J are TRBV7-2 and TRBJ1-2; no reliable D call. The CDR3 is 14 amino acids. V lost 1 base and J lost 5, with 11 bases in between. From germline, CDR1 is SGHTA and CDR2 FQGNSA. The CDR3 sequence: CASSLDPREYGYTF. CDR3 nucleotide sequence: TGTGCCAGCAGCTTAGACCCAAGGGAATATGGCTACACCTTC.

This clone has more than one count but fewer than ten. The chain has TRBV4-1 and TRBJ2-2; 8 bases are a match to TRBD1. Germline loops: CDR1 MGHRA, CDR2 YSYEKL. The CDR3 has 13 residues. Trimming took 8 bases from V and 3 from J; bases not matched to a gene: 2. The CDR3 is CASADRDTGELFF. The CDR3, as DNA: TGCGCCAGCGCGGACAGGGACACCGGGGAGCTGTTTTTT.

This sequence joins TRBV7-9 and TRBJ1-2; the D is unclear. In germline, CDR1 is SEHNR, CDR2 FQNEAQ (reference sequence). This CDR3 has 11 residues. The V gene lost 4 bases and the J gene lost 2 bases, with 2 bases spanning the gap. DNA of the CDR3: TGTGCCAGCAGCTCAAACTATGGCTACACCTTC. Translated: CASSSNYGYTF.

This chain links TRBV18 with TRBJ1-5; possible D gene TRBD1, 5 bases. Germline V gives CDR1 KGHSH, CDR2 LQKENI. Trimming shortened V by 5 bases and J by 1 base, and 12 bases separated the two germline ends. CDR3 length equals 15 residues. The CDR3: CASSATEGSNQPQHF. The DNA for the CDR3 is TGTGCCAGCTCAGCGACAGAAGGCAGCAATCAGCCCCAGCATTTT. The full variable domain, with the rest looked up from reference TRBV18 and TRBJ1-5, is NAGVMQNPRHLVRRRGQEARLRCSPMKGHSHVYWYRQLPEEGLKFMVYLQKENIIDESGMPKERFSAEFPKEGPSILRIQQVVRGDSAAYFCASSATEGSNQPQHFGDGTRLSIL.

This chain links TRBV9 with TRBJ2-3, with 7 nucleotides matching TRBD1. The CDR3 sequence is 16 residues long. The V gene end was trimmed by 1 base and the J gene end by 4 bases; junction bases not matched to a gene: 9. Germline loops: CDR1 SGDLS, CDR2 YYNGEE. DNA for the CDR3: TGTGCCAGCAGCGTAAAAGGGGACAGTGACGCAGATACGCAGTATTTT. This translates into CASSVKGDSDADTQYF.

This clone came up once. This rearrangement joins TRBV9 to TRBJ2-5; no clear D. The CDR3 sequence is 14 residues long. CDR1 is SGDLS and CDR2 is YYNGEE in the germline V gene. Trimming left V 4 bases short and J 4 bases short, with 14 bases between. CDR3: CASSPGPERETQYF. In DNA, the CDR3 is TGTGCCAGCAGCCCCGGCCCCGAAAGAGAGACCCAGTACTTC.

The chain has TRBV10-1 and TRBJ2-7; TRBD1 agrees at 8 bases. This CDR3 is built from 15 residues. V lost 6 bases and J lost 1; bases outside the gene matches: 8. Germline CDR1 WNHNN, CDR2 SYGVQD (reference sequence). CDR3 residues: CASRAPTGESYEQYF. CDR3 nucleotides: TGCGCCAGCAGGGCGCCGACAGGGGAGTCCTACGAGCAGTACTTC.

This clone was observed a few times. This sequence joins TRBV30 and TRBJ1-1, with a possible D match to TRBD1 (5 bases). Deletions cut 0 bases from V and 5 bases from J, with 7 bases between. Germline values: CDR1 GTSNPN, CDR2 SVGIG (reference sequence). The CDR3 covers 12 residues. The CDR3, as DNA: TGTGCCTGGAGTGTAGAGGGGACTGAAGCTTTCTTT. Translating gives CAWSVEGTEAFF.

V and J are TRBV18 and TRBJ1-2; D ambiguous. This CDR3 contains 13 residues. V was shortened by 3 bases and J by 6 bases, with 11 bases between the two germline ends. Germline CDR1 reads KGHSH; CDR2 reads LQKENI. CDR3 DNA sequence: TGTGCCAGCTCACCGGAGGGTTTTGATGGCTACACCTTC. It is translated as CASSPEGFDGYTF. Variable domain in full (rest from reference TRBV18 and TRBJ1-2): NAGVMQNPRHLVRRRGQEARLRCSPMKGHSHVYWYRQLPEEGLKFMVYLQKENIIDESGMPKERFSAEFPKEGPSILRIQQVVRGDSAAYFCASSPEGFDGYTFGSGTRLTVV.

This clone was seen more than once but under ten times. J is TRBJ1-5 and V is TRBV9; 8 bases agree with TRBD1. The CDR3 loop spans 17 amino acids. The germline V gene encodes CDR1 SGDLS and CDR2 YYNGEE. The junction had 15 bases not matched to a gene; V was cut back by 4 bases and J by 6 bases. CDR3 residues: CASSPERLRGLAQPQHF. The CDR3 region has the DNA TGTGCCAGCAGCCCAGAAAGGCTCAGGGGGCTAGCTCAGCCCCAGCATTTT.

On this clone itself: Other DNA sequences in the same sample also yield this CDR3. The rearrangement joins TRBV18 to TRBJ1-1; a weak D match, TRBD1 (6 bases). The CDR3 spans 12 residues. Trimming left V 6 bases short and J 1 base short, with 6 bases between. The germline gives CDR1 KGHSH, CDR2 LQKENI. CDR3 in DNA: TGTGCCAGCTCCAGGGGGAACACTGAAGCTTTCTTT. It is translated as CASSRGNTEAFF. Together with reference TRBV18 and TRBJ1-1, the CDR3 gives the full variable domain: NAGVMQNPRHLVRRRGQEARLRCSPMKGHSHVYWYRQLPEEGLKFMVYLQKENIIDESGMPKERFSAEFPKEGPSILRIQQVVRGDSAAYFCASSRGNTEAFFGQGTRLTVV.

The chain employs TRBV5-6 and TRBJ1-2, with D perhaps TRBD1 (6 bases). The germline CDR1 and CDR2 sequences are SGHDT and YYEEEE. The V end was cut by 2 bases, the J end by 3 bases, with 11 bases between. CDR3 length equals 14 residues. CDR3 sequence: CASSFWGADYGYTF. CDR3 nucleotide sequence: TGTGCCAGCAGCTTTTGGGGGGCTGACTATGGCTACACCTTC. The full variable domain, with the rest looked up from reference TRBV5-6 and TRBJ1-2, is DAGVTQSPTHLIKTRGQQVTLRCSPKSGHDTVSWYQQALGQGPQFIFQYYEEEERQRGNFPDRFSGHQFPNYSSELNVNALLLGDSALYLCASSFWGADYGYTFGSGTRLTVV.

The chain joins TRBV10-3 to TRBJ2-2, with 9 bases that match TRBD1. This CDR3 is built from 14 residues. V trimming: 6 bases; J trimming: 6 bases; junction bases outside the gene matches: 5. Germline CDR1 ENHRY, CDR2 SYGVKD. Here the CDR3 DNA reads TGTGCCATCAGAACCGGGACAGGGTCCGGGGAGCTGTTTTTT. Its translation: CAIRTGTGSGELFF.

The gene calls are TRBV29-1 and TRBJ1-1; 8 positions agree with TRBD1. V shed 5 bases, J shed 1 base, and the junction held 12 bases outside the gene matches. This CDR3 has 16 amino acids. Germline-derived CDR1 and CDR2 are SQVTM and ANQGSEA. CDR3 amino acids: CSVPSRSGGENTEAFF. As DNA, the CDR3 is TGCAGCGTTCCCTCCAGGTCAGGGGGCGAGAACACTGAAGCTTTCTTT.

This chain links TRBV19 with TRBJ1-5; D is perhaps TRBD1 (5 bases). The V gene's germline CDR1 is LNHDA and CDR2 SQIVND (reference sequence). The CDR3 sequence is 15 residues long. Trimming removed 5 bases from V and 3 bases from J, with 14 bases in between. The CDR3 nucleotides read TGTGCCAGTAGTTCGGACACTTGGGTCAATCAGCCCCAGCATTTT. As protein: CASSSDTWVNQPQHF.

The rearrangement joins TRBV11-2 to TRBJ2-7; TRBD2 agrees at 7 bases. After removal of 5 bases from V and 0 bases from J, the junction contained 7 bases not matched to a gene. CDR3 length: 15 amino acids. Germline V CDR1 and CDR2: SGHAT, FQNNGV. This CDR3 reads CASSRGRGFSYEQYF. DNA of the CDR3: TGTGCCAGCAGCAGAGGGCGGGGGTTCTCCTACGAGCAGTACTTC.

V is TRBV29-1 and J is TRBJ2-7; 8 bases map to TRBD1. Germline loops: CDR1 SQVTM, CDR2 ANQGSEA. The ends lost 0 bases at V and 2 bases at J; junction bases unmatched: 6. The CDR3 is made up of 15 amino acids. CDR3 residues: CSVEDLGDRPYEQYF. The CDR3 nucleotides read TGCAGCGTTGAAGATTTAGGGGACAGGCCCTACGAGCAGTACTTC.

The chain couples TRBV15 to TRBJ2-2, with 8 bases lining up with TRBD1. The CDR3 has 16 amino acids. The V gene's germline CDR1 is LNHNV and CDR2 YYDKDF (reference sequence). The trim removed 4 bases at V and 3 bases at J, leaving 7 bases unmatched. CDR3 protein: CATSTLDRVDTGELFF. CDR3 coding DNA: TGTGCCACCAGCACCTTGGACAGGGTCGACACCGGGGAGCTGTTTTTT.

The chain couples TRBV30 to TRBJ2-7; 8 bases map to TRBD1. CDR3 length: 13 amino acids. Trimming removed 5 bases from V and 4 bases from J; junction bases left unmatched: 7. Germline CDR1 is GTSNPN and CDR2 is SVGIG (reference sequence). CDR3 sequence: CAWGGQGGYEQYF. The CDR3 nucleotides read TGTGCCTGGGGAGGACAGGGTGGGTACGAGCAGTACTTC.

This clone was picked up one time. The CDR3 bases are TGCGCCAGCAGCCAAGGCTTCGGGGGGGCCGATCATCGTGGCACAGATACGCAGTATTTT. It encodes CASSQGFGGADHRGTDTQYF. The chain recombines TRBV4-3 with TRBJ2-3; 8 bases fit TRBD2. The CDR3 has 20 amino acids. Germline V gene lookup returns CDR1 LGHNA and CDR2 YSLEER. The trim removed 1 base at V and 1 base at J, leaving 16 bases unmatched.